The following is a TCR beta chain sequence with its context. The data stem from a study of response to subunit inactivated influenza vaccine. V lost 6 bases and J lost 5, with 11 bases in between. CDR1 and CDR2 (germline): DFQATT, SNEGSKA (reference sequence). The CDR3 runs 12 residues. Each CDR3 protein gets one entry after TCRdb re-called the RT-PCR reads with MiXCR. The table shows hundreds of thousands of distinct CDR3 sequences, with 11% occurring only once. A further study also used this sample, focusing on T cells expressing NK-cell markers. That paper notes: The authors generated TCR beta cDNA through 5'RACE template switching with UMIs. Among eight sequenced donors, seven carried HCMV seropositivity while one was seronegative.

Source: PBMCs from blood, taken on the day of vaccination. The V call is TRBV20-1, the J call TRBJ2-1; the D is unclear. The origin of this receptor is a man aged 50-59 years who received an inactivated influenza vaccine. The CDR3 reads CSAIPSNNEQFF. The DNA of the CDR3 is TGCAGTGCCATCCCCAGTAACAATGAGCAGTTCTTC.